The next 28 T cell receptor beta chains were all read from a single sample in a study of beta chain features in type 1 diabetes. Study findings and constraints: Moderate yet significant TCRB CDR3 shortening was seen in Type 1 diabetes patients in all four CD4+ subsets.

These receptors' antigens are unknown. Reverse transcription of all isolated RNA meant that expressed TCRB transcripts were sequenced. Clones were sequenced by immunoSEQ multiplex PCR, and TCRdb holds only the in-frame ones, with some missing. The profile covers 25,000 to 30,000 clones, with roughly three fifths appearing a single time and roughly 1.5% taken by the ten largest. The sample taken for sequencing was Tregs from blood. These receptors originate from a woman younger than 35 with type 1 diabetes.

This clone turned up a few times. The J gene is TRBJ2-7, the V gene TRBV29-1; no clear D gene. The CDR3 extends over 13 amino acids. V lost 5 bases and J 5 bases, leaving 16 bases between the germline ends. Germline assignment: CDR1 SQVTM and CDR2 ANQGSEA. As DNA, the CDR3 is TGCAGCGTTCGGAGCTATATGGCCGACGAGCAGTACTTC. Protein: CSVRSYMADEQYF.

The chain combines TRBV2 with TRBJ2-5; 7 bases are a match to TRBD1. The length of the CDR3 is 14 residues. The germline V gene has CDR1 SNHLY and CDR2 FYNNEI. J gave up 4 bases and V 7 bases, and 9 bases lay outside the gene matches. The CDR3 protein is CASTLGQLGETQYF. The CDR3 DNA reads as TGTGCCAGCACCCTGGGACAGCTTGGAGAGACCCAGTACTTC.

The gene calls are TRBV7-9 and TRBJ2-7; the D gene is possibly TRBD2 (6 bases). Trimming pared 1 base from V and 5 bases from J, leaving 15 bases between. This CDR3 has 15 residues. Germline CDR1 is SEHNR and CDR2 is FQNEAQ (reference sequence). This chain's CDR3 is CASSLGAGTAHEQYV. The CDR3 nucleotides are TGTGCCAGCAGCTTAGGTGCGGGGACGGCCCACGAGCAGTACGTC.

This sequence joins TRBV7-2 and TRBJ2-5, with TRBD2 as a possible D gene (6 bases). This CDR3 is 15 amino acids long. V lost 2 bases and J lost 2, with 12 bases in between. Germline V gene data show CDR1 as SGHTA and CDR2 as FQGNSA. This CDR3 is CASSLPFGGQETQYF. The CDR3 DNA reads TGTGCCAGCAGCTTACCCTTCGGGGGACAAGAGACCCAGTACTTC. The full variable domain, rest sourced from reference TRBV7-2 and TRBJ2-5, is GAGVSQSPSNKVTEKGKDVELRCDPISGHTALYWYRQSLGQGLEFLIYFQGNSAPDKSGLPSDRFSAERTGGSVSTLTIQRTQQEDSAVYLCASSLPFGGQETQYFGPGTRLLVL.

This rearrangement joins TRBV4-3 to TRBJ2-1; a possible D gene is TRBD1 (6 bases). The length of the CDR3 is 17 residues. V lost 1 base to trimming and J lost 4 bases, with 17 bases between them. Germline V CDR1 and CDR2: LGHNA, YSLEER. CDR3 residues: CASSQGVGRGSYNEQFF. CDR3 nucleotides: TGCGCCAGCAGCCAAGGGGTCGGCAGGGGTTCATACAATGAGCAGTTCTTC.

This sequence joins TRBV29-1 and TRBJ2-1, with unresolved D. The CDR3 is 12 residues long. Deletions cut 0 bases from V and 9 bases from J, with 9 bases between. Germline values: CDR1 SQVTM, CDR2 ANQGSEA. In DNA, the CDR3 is TGCAGCGTTGAAGATCATGGGCCTGAGCAGTTCTTC. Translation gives CSVEDHGPEQFF.

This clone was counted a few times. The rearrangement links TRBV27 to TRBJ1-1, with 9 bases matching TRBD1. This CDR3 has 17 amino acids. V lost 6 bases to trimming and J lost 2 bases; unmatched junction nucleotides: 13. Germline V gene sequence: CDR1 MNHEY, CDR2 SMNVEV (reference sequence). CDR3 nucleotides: TGTGCCAGCAGCCCCGCGGGACAGGGTTGGTTTAACACTGAAGCTTTCTTT. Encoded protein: CASSPAGQGWFNTEAFF.

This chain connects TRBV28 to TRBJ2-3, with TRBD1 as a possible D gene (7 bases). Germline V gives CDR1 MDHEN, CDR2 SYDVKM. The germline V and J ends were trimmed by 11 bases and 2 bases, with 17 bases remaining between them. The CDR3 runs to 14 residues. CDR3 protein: CASRGAGHTDTQYF. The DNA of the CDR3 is TGTGCCTCCAGGGGGGCGGGCCACACAGATACGCAGTATTTT.

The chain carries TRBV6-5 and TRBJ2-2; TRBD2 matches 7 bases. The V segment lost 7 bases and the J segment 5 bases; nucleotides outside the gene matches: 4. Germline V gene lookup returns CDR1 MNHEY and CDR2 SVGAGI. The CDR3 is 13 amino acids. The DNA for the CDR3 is TGTGCCAGCAAAAACGGGGGGACCGGGGAGCTGTTTTTT. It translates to CASKNGGTGELFF.

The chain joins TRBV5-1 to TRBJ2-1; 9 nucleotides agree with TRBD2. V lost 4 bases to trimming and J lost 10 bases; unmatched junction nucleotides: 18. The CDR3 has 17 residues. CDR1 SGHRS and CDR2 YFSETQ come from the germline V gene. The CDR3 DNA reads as TGCGCCAGCAGCGACCTGGCGGGAGGGTTGATGTCGGGCGAGCAGTTCTTC. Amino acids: CASSDLAGGLMSGEQFF.

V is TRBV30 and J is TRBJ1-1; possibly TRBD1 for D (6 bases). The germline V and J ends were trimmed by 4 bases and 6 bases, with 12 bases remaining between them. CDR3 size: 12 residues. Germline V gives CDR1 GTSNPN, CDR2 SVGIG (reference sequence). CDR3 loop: CAWTPGGSEAFF. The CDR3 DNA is TGTGCCTGGACCCCGGGGGGCTCTGAAGCTTTCTTT.

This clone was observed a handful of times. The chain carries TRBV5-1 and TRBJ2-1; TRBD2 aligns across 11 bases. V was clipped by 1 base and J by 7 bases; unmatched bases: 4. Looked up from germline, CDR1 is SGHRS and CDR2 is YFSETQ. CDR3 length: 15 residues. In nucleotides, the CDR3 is TGCGCCAGCAGCTTGATGGCTAGCGGGAGGAATGAGCAGTTCTTC. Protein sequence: CASSLMASGRNEQFF.

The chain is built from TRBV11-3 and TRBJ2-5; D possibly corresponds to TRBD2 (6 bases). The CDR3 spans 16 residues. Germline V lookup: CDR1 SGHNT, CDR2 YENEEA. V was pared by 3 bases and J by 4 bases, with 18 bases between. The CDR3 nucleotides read TGTGCCAGCAGCTTCGACTCATACGGGCGGGGAGAGACCCAGTACTTC. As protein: CASSFDSYGRGETQYF.

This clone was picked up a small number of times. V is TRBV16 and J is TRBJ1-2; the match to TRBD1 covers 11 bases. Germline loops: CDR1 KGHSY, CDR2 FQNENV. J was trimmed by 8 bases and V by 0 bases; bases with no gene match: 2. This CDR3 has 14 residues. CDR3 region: CASSQSGQGAGYTF. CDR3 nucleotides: TGTGCCAGCAGCCAATCTGGACAGGGGGCCGGCTACACCTTC. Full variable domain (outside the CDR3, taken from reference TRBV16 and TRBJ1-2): GEEVAQTPKHLVRGEGQKAKLYCAPIKGHSYVFWYQQVLKNEFKFLISFQNENVFDETGMPKERFSAKCLPNSPCSLEIQATKLEDSAVYFCASSQSGQGAGYTFGSGTRLTVV.

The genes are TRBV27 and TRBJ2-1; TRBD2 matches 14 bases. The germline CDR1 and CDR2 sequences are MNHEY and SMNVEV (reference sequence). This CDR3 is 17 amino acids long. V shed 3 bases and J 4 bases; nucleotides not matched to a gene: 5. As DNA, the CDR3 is TGTGCCAGCAGTTTTTCTAGGACTAGCGGGGGGTACAATGAGCAGTTCTTC. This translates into CASSFSRTSGGYNEQFF.

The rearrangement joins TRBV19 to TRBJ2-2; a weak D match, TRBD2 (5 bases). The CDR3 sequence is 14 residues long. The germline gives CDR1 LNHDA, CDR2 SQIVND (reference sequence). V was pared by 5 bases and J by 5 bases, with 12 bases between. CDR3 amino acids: CASSPGGRTGELFF. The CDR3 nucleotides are TGTGCCAGTAGTCCCGGAGGTAGGACCGGGGAGCTGTTTTTT.

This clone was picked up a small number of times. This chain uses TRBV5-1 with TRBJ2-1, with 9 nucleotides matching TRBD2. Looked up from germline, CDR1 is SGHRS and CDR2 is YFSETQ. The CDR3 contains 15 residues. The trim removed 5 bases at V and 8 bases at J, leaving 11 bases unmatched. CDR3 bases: TGCGCCAGCAGTACGGGTCTAGCGGGAACGCATGAGCAGTTCTTC. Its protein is CASSTGLAGTHEQFF.

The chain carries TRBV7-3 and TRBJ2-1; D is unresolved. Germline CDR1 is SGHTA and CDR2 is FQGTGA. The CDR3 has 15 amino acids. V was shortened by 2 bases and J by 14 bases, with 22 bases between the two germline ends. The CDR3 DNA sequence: TGTGCCAGCAGCTTATTGTCCCGTGAAGTAACTCTGGAGTTCTTC. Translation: CASSLLSREVTLEFF.

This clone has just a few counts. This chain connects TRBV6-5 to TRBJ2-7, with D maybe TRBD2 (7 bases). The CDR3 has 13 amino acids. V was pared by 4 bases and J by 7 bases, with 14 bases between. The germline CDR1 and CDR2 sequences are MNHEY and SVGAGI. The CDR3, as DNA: TGTGCCAGCAGTTCACAGGGAGGGAGAGAGCAGTACTTC. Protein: CASSSQGGREQYF.

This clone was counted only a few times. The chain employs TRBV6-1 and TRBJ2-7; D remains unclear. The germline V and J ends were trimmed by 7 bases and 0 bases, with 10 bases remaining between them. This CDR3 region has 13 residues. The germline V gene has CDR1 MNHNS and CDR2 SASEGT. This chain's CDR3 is CASTKLSSYEQYF. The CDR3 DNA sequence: TGTGCCAGCACCAAATTGAGCTCCTACGAGCAGTACTTC.

CDR3 region: CASSFTGTYGYTF. The CDR3 region has the DNA TGTGCCAGCAGTTTTACAGGGACCTATGGCTACACCTTC. The chain has TRBV2 and TRBJ1-2, with D perhaps matching TRBD1 (6 bases). The ends were cut back, 5 bases at V and 4 bases at J, with 11 bases in the middle. This CDR3 contains 13 residues. Per the germline V gene, CDR1 is SNHLY and CDR2 is FYNNEI.

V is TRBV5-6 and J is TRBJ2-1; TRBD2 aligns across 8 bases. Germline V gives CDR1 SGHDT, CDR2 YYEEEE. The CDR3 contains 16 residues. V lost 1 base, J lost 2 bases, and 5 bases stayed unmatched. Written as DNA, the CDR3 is TGTGCCAGCAGCTTGCAGGGAGCGGGAGCCTACAATGAGCAGTTCTTC. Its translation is CASSLQGAGAYNEQFF. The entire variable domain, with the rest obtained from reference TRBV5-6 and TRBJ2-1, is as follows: DAGVTQSPTHLIKTRGQQVTLRCSPKSGHDTVSWYQQALGQGPQFIFQYYEEEERQRGNFPDRFSGHQFPNYSSELNVNALLLGDSALYLCASSLQGAGAYNEQFFGPGTRLTVL.

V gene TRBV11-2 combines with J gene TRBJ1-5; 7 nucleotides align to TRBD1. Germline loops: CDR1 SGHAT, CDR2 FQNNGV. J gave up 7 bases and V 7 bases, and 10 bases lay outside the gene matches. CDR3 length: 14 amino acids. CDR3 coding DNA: TGTGCCAGCACCCTAGACAGGGTAGACCAGCCCCAGCATTTT. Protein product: CASTLDRVDQPQHF.

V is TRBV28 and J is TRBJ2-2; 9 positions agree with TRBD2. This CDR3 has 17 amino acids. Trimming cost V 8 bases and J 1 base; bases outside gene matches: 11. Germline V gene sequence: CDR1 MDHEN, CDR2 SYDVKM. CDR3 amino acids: CASLRRAGGQNTGELFF. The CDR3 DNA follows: TGTGCCAGCCTTAGGAGAGCGGGAGGACAGAACACCGGGGAGCTGTTTTTT.

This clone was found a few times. The CDR3 DNA reads TGTGCCATCAGTGCTATACAGGGACTAGCCGGGGAGCTGTTTTTT. This gives the protein CAISAIQGLAGELFF. The chain links TRBV10-3 to TRBJ2-2, with 8 bases lining up with TRBD2. This CDR3 has 15 residues. Germline V CDR1 and CDR2: ENHRY, SYGVKD. Germline trimming cut 4 bases from V and 6 bases from J; bases unmatched to any gene: 7.

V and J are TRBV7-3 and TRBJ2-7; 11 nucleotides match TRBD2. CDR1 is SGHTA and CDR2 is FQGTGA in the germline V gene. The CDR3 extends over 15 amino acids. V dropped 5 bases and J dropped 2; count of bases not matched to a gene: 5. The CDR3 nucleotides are TGTGCCAGCAGCGTTAGCGGGAGGGCCGCCTACGAGCAGTACTTC. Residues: CASSVSGRAAYEQYF.

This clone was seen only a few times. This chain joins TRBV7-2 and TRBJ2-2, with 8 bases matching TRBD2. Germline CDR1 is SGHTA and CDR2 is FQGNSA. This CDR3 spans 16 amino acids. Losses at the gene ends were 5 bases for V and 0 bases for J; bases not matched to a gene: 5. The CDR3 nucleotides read TGTGCCAGCAGCCCCCGACTAGCGTCGAACACCGGGGAGCTGTTTTTT. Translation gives CASSPRLASNTGELFF.

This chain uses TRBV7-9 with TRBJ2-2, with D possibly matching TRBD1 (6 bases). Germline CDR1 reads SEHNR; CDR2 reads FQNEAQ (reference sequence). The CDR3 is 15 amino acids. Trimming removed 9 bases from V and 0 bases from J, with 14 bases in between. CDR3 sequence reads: CASQPRGTNTGELFF. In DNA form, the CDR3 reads TGTGCCAGTCAACCAAGGGGGACGAACACCGGGGAGCTGTTTTTT.